Shown below are 4 T cell receptor beta chains from a single sample sequenced in a study of T cell responses to AZD1222 COVID-19 vaccine. Using immunoSEQ multiplex PCR, the repertoire was profiled, and TCRdb retains in-frame clones only, with some absent. Seen here are under 200,000 clones, 85% to 95% observed once, and the top ten hold about 4.2%. The input for sequencing was peripheral blood, taken on day 0 of AZD1222 vaccination. Every receptor here comes from an adult in good health.

This clone was detected only once. The gene calls are TRBV11-2 and TRBJ2-7; 9 nucleotides line up with TRBD1. Germline V gene data show CDR1 as SGHAT and CDR2 as FQNNGV. The CDR3 extends over 12 amino acids. The ends lost 5 bases at V and 6 bases at J; junction bases unmatched: 2. The CDR3 protein is CASSQTGGEQYF. The CDR3 DNA is TGTGCCAGCAGCCAGACAGGGGGCGAGCAGTACTTC. The full variable domain, in which reference TRBV11-2 and TRBJ2-7 provide the parts outside the CDR3, is EAGVAQSPRYKIIEKRQSVAFWCNPISGHATLYWYQQILGQGPKLLIQFQNNGVVDDSQLPKDRFSAERLKGVDSTLKIQPAKLEDSAVYLCASSQTGGEQYFGPGTRLTVT.

The J gene is TRBJ2-2, the V gene TRBV5-1; perhaps D is TRBD1 or TRBD2 (7 bases each). The CDR3 is made up of 14 amino acids. Trimming pared 6 bases from V and 5 bases from J, leaving 14 bases between. Germline CDR1 reads SGHRS; CDR2 reads YFSETQ. For the CDR3, the DNA is TGCGCCAGCACTTACAGGGGAGGGACCGGGGAGCTGTTTTTT. Translated, it gives CASTYRGGTGELFF.

This chain connects TRBV10-2 to TRBJ1-6; D uncertain. V lost 9 bases to trimming and J lost 7 bases, with 16 bases between them. The CDR3 contains 14 residues. CDR1 WSHSY and CDR2 SAAADI come from the germline V gene. CDR3 in amino acids: CASRTSTGNSPLHF. Here the CDR3 DNA reads TGCGCCAGTAGGACCTCGACGGGGAATTCACCCCTCCACTTT.

The chain employs TRBV5-1 and TRBJ2-5; no clear D. This CDR3 is built from 14 residues. V lost 1 base, J lost 5 bases, and 12 bases lay in between. CDR1 and CDR2 (germline): SGHRS, YFSETQ. CDR3 DNA sequence: TGCGCCAGCAGCTTGTTCCACCAATGGGAGACCCAGTACTTC. It translates to CASSLFHQWETQYF.